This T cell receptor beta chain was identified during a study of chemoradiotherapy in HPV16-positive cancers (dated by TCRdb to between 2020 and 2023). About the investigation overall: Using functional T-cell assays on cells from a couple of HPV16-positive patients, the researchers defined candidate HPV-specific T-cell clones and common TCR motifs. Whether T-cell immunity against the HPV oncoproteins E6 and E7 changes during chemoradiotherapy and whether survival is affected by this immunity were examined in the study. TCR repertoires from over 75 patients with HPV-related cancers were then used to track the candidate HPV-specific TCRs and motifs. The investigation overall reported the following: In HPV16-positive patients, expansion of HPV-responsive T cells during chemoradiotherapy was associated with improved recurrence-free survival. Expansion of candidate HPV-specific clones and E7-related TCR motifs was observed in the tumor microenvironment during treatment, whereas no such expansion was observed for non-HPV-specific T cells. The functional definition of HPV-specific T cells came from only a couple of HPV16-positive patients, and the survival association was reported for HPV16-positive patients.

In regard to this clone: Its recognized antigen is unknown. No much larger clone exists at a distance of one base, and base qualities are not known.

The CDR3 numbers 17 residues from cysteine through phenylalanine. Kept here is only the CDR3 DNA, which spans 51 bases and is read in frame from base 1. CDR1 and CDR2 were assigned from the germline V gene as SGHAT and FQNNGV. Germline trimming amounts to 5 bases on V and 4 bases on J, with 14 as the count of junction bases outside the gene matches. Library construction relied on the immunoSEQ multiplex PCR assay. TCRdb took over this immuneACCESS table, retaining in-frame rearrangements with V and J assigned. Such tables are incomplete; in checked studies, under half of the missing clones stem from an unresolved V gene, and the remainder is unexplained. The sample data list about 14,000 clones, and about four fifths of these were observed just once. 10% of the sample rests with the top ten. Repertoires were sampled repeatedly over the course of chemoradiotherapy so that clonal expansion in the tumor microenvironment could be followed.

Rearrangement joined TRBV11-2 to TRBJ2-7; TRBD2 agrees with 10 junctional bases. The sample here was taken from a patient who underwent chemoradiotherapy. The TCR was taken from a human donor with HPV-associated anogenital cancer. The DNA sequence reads TGTGCCAGCAGCAAACGAGCGTCGGGACTAGCGCCGTACGAGCAGTACTTC. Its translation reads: CASSKRASGLAPYEQYF. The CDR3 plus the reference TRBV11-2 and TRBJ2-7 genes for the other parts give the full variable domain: EAGVAQSPRYKIIEKRQSVAFWCNPISGHATLYWYQQILGQGPKLLIQFQNNGVVDDSQLPKDRFSAERLKGVDSTLKIQPAKLEDSAVYLCASSKRASGLAPYEQYFGPGTRLTVT.